This TCR beta chain was sequenced during a study of cytomegalovirus exposure and HLA in healthy donors. This clone was observed once. The antigen remains unidentified. 60 Vbeta and 13 Jbeta primers were used in PCR. Clones were read by immunoSEQ multiplex PCR, and TCRdb kept only the in-frame ones, dropping some. Of roughly 160,000 clones in the sample, roughly 85% were seen once. J lost 0 bases, V lost 3 bases, and 12 bases had no gene match. The CDR3 length is 19 residues. From germline, CDR1 is SGHTA and CDR2 FQGNSA. Study-wide results and limits: In the analysis, some V segments, TRBV6-2 and TRBV6-3 included, were excluded as indistinguishable. Later on, an analysis found that several of the most significant clusters appeared to be linked to common viral pathogens, which included parvovirus B19. Productive status was seen about 90% or about 30% of the time for most TCR beta V segments in an earlier analysis.

This receptor was identified in a male donor in good health and CMV-seropositive. Sequenced input: PBMCs. The chain uses TRBV7-2 and TRBJ1-5; TRBD1 agrees at 9 bases. CDR3 protein: CASSFNIIRDRVSNQPQHF. DNA of the CDR3: TGTGCCAGCAGCTTCAACATAATCCGGGACAGGGTTAGCAATCAGCCCCAGCATTTT. Combining the CDR3 with reference TRBV7-2 and TRBJ1-5 gives the whole variable domain GAGVSQSPSNKVTEKGKDVELRCDPISGHTALYWYRQSLGQGLEFLIYFQGNSAPDKSGLPSDRFSAERTGGSVSTLTIQRTQQEDSAVYLCASSFNIIRDRVSNQPQHFGDGTRLSIL.